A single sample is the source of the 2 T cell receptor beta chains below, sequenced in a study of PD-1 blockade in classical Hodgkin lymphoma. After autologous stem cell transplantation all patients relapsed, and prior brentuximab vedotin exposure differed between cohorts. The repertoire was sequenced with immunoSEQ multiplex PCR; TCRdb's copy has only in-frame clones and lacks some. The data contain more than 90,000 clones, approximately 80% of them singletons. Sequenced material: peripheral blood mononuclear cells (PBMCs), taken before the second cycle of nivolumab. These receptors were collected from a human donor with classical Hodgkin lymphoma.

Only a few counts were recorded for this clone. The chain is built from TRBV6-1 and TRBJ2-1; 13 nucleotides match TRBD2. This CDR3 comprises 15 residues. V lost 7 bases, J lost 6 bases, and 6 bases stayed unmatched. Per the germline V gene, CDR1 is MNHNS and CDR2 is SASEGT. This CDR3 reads CASMRTSGSPNEQFF. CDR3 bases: TGTGCCAGCATGCGGACTAGCGGGAGCCCCAATGAGCAGTTCTTC.

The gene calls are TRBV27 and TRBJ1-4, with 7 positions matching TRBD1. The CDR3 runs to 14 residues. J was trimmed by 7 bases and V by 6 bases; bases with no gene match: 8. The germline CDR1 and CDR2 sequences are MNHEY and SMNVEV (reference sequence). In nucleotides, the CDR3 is TGTGCCAGCAGACTAGGGGGCGCAGGTGAAAAACTGTTTTTT. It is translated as CASRLGGAGEKLFF.